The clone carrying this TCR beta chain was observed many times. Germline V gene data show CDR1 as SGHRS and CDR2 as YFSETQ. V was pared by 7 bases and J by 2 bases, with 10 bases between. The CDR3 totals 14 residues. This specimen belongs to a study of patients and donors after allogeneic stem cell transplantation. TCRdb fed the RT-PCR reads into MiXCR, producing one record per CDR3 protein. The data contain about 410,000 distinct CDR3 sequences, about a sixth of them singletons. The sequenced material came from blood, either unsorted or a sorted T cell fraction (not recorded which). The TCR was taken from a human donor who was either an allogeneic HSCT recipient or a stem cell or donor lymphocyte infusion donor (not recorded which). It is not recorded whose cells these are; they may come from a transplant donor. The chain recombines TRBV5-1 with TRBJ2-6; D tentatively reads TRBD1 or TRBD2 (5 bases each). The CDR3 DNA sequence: TGCGCCAGCCAGGGACCTGCTGGGGCCAACGTCCTGACTTTC. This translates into CASQGPAGANVLTF. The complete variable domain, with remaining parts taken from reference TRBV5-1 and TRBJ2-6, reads KAGVTQTPRYLIKTRGQQVTLSCSPISGHRSVSWYQQTPGQGLQFLFEYFSETQRNKGNFPGRFSGRQFSNSRSEMNVSTLELGDSALYLCASQGPAGANVLTFGAGSRLTVL.